This T cell receptor beta chain was sequenced for a study of T cell responses to AZD1222 COVID-19 vaccine. General study points: Clonal diversity was possibly underestimated, and the donors were mostly white British, with more females. Nearly half of spike-specific TCRs reportedly go after variant regions that carry no mutations.

CDR1 and CDR2 from the germline V gene are MDHEN and SYDVKM. The CDR3 contains 13 residues. J was trimmed by 3 bases and V by 8 bases; bases with no gene match: 7. Method: immunoSEQ multiplex PCR; TCRdb's copy keeps in-frame clones and lacks some. This sample has 120,000 to 150,000 clones; approximately 89% occur once, and the top ten carry over 12%. Comment on this clone: No antigen is known for it.

The input for sequencing was peripheral blood, taken on day 0 of AZD1222 vaccination. V usage is TRBV28 and J usage is TRBJ2-7, with 7 bases identical to TRBD2. The TCR sequence derives from an adult in good health. The DNA for the CDR3 is TGTGCCAGCGGAAGAGCGGGGCGCTACGAGCAGTACTTC. Encoded protein: CASGRAGRYEQYF.